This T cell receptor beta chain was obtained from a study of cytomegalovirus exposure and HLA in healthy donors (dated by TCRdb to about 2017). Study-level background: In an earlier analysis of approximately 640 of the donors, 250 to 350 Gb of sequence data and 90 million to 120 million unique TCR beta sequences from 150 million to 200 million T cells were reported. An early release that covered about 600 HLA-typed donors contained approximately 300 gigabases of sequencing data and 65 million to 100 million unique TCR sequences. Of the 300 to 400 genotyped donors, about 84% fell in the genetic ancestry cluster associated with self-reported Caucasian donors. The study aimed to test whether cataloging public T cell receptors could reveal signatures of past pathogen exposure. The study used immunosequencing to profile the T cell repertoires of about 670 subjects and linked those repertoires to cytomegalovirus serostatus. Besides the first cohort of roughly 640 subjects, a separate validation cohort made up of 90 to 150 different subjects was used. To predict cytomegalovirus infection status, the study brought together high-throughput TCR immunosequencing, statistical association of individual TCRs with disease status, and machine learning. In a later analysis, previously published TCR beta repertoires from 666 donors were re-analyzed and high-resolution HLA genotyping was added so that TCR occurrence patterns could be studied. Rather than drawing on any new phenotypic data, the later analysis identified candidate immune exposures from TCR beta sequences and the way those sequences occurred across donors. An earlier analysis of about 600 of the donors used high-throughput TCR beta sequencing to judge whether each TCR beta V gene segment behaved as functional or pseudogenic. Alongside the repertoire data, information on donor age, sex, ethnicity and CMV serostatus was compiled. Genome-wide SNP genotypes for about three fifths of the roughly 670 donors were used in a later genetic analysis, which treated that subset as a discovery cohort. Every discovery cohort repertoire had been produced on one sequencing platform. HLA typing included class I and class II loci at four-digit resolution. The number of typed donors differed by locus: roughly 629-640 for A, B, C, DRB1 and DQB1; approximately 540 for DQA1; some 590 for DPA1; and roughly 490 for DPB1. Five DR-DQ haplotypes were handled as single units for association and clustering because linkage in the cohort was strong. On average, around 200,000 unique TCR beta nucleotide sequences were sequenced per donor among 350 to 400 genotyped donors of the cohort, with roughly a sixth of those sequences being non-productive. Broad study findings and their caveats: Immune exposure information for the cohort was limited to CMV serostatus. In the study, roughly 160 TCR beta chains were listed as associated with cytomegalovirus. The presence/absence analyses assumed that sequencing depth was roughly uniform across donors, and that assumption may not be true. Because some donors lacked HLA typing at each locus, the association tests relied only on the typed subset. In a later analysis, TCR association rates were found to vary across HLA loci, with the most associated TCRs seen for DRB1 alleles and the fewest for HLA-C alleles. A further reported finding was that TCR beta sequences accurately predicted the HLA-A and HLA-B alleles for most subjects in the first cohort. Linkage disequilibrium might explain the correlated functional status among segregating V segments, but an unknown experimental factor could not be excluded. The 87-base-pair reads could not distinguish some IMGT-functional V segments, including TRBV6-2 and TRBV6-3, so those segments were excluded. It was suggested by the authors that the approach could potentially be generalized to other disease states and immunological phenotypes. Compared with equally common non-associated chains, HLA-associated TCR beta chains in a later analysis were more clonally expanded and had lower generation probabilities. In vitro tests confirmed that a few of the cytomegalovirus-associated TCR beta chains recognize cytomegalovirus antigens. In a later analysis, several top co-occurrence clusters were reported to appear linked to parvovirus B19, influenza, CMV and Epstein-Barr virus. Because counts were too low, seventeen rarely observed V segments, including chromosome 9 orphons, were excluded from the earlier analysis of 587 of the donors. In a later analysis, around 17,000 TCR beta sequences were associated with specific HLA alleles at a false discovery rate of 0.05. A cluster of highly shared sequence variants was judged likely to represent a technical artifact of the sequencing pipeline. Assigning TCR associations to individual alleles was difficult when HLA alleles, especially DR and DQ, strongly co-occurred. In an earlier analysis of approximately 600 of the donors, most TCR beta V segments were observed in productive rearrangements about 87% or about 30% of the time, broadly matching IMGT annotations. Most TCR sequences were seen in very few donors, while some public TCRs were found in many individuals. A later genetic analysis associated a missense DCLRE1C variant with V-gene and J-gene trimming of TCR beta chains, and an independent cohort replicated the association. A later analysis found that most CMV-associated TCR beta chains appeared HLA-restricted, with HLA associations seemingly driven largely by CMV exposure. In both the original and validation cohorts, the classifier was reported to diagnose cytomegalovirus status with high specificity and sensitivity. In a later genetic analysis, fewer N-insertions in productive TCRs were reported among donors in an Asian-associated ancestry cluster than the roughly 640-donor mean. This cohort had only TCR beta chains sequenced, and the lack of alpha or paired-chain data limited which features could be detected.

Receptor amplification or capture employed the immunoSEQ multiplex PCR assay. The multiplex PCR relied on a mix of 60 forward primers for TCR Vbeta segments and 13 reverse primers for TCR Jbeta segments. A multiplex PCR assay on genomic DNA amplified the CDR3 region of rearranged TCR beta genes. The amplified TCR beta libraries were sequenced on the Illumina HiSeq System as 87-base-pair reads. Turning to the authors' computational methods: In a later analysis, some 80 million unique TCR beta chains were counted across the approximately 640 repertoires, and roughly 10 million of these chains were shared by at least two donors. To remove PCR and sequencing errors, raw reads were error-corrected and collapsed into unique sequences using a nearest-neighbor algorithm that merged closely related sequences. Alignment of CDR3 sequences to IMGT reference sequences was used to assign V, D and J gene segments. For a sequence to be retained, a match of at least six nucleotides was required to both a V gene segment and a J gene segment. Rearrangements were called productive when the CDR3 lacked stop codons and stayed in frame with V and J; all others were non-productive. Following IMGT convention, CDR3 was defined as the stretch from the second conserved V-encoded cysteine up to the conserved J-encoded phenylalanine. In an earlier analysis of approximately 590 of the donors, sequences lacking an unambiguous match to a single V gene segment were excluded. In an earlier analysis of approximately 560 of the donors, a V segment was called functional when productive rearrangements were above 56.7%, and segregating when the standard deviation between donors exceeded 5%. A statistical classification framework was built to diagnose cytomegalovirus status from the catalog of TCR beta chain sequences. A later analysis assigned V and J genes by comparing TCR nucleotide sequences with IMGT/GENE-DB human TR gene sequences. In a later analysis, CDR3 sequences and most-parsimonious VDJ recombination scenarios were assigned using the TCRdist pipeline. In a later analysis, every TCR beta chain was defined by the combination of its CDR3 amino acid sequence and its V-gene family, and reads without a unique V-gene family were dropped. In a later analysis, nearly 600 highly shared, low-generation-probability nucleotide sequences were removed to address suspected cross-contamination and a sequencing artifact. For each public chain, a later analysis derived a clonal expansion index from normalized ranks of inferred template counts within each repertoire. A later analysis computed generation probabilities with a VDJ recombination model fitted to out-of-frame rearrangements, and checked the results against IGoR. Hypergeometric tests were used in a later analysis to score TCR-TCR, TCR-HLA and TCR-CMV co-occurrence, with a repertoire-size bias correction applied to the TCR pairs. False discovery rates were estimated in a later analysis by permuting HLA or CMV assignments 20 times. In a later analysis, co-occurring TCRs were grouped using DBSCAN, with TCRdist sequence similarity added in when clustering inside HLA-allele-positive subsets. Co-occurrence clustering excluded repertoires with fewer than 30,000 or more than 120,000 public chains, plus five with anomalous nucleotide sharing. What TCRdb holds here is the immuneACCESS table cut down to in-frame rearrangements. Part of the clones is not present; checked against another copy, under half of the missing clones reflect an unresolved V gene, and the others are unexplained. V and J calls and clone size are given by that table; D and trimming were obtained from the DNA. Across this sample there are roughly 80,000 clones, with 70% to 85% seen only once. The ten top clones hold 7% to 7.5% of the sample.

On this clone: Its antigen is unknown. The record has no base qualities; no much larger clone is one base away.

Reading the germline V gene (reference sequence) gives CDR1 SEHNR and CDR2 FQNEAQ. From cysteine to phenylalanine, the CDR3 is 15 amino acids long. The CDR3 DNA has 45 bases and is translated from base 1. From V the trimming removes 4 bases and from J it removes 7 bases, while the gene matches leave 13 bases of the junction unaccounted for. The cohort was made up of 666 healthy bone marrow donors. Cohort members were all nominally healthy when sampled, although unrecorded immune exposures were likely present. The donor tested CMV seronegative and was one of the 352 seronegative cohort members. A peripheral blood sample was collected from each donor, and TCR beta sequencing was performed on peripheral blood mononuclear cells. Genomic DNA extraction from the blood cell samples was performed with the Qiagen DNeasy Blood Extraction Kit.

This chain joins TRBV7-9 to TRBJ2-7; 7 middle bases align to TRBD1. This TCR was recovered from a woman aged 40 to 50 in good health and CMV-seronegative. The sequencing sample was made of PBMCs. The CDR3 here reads CASSSPDRFSNEQYF. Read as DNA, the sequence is TGTGCCAGCAGCTCCCCGGACAGGTTTTCGAATGAGCAGTACTTC.